Listed below are T cell receptor beta chains from one sample, sequenced in a study of CD4+ T cells in melanoma. The method was immunoSEQ multiplex PCR; TCRdb's version includes in-frame clones alone and lacks a portion of them. The data hold 11,000 or so clones, with approximately 70% observed a single time. Sequencing used cells from a culture (not recorded whether cultured in vitro). These receptor sequences come from a human donor with melanoma. Each CDR3 is given with its conserved first and last residue. A D gene is named only where the DNA matches it firmly. Clone size is stated in some rows and not others, as once, few, many or a class when expanded.

D gene	J gene	clone size	V gene	CDR3 DNA	CDR3 protein
NA	TRBJ2-3	NA	TRBV4-1	TGCGCCAGCAGCCAAGAGGGGAGCACAGATACGCAGTATTTT	CASSQEGSTDTQYF
NA	TRBJ1-5	NA	TRBV2	TGTGCCAGCAGTGACATTAATAGCAATCAGCCCCAGCATTTT	CASSDINSNQPQHF
NA	TRBJ1-6	NA	TRBV15	TGTGCCACCAGCAGTAACAGGATTTCACCCCTCCACTTT	CATSSNRISPLHF
NA	TRBJ1-2	few	TRBV19	TGTGCCAGTAGTAAAGACAGGCCGGGGAACTATGGCTACACCTTC	CASSKDRPGNYGYTF
NA	TRBJ2-5	NA	TRBV6-4	TGTGCCACCCTCCGCGCTACTCAAGAGACCCAGTACTTC	CATLRATQETQYF
NA	TRBJ1-5	once	TRBV5-5	TGTGCCAGCAGCTTCGGGACCCCGAGGCAGCCCCAGCATTTT	CASSFGTPRQPQHF
TRBD2	TRBJ2-7	NA	TRBV10-2	TGCGCCAGCAGTGCGTCGGGGGGGGCCGGTGAGCAGTACTTC	CASSASGGAGEQYF
NA	TRBJ2-1	NA	TRBV27	TGTGCCAGCAGTTTATTTATCGGGACAATTTACAATGAGCAGTTCTTC	CASSLFIGTIYNEQFF
NA	TRBJ1-2	few	TRBV19	TGTGCCAGTAGTGGTCAGGTCGATGGCTACACCTTC	CASSGQVDGYTF
NA	TRBJ1-6	NA	TRBV19	TGTGCCAGTAGTATAGCCACCGGGACTAATTCACCCCTCCACTTT	CASSIATGTNSPLHF
NA	TRBJ1-5	NA	TRBV7-3	TGTGCCAGCAGCTTAGAGATTAGCAATCAGCCCCAGCATTTT	CASSLEISNQPQHF
TRBD1	TRBJ1-1	NA	TRBV18	TGTGCCAGCTCACCCAGACAGGGGGTCACTGAAGCTTTCTTT	CASSPRQGVTEAFF
TRBD2	TRBJ2-3	NA	TRBV11-2	TGTGCCAGCAGCTTAACCACTAGCGGGGGGGGTACGGATACGCAGTATTTT	CASSLTTSGGGTDTQYF
TRBD2	TRBJ2-5	NA	TRBV4-1	TGCGCCAGCAGCCAGGGACTAGCGGGGGGGCGCGAGACCCAGTACTTC	CASSQGLAGGRETQYF
NA	TRBJ2-1	few	TRBV7-7	TGTGCCAGCAGCTCGTCCGAGGGGAATGAGCAGTTCTTC	CASSSSEGNEQFF
NA	TRBJ1-5	NA	TRBV10-3	TGTGCCATCAGTGAGCAGGGAACTGATCAGCCCCAGCATTTT	CAISEQGTDQPQHF
TRBD1	TRBJ1-5	NA	TRBV6-5	TGTGCCAGCAGTACAGGGGGAGGTCAGCCCCAGCATTTT	CASSTGGGQPQHF
TRBD2	TRBJ2-3	NA	TRBV10-3	TGTGCCATCAGTGGTTCTAGTAGCGGGGCGAGCACAGATACGCAGTATTTT	CAISGSSSGASTDTQYF